The rows below give T cell receptor beta chains drawn from one sample of a study of CD8 T cells in ankylosing spondylitis. TCRdb re-called the 5' RACE reads through MiXCR, storing one row per CDR3 protein. The sample shows about 800,000 distinct CDR3 sequences, about 11% of them seen only once. Sequencing was performed on blood, either unsorted or a sorted T cell fraction (not recorded which). These receptors all come from a male donor with ankylosing spondylitis. The CDR3 runs from the conserved cysteine through the conserved F or W. The order of the fields is V gene, J gene, CDR3 protein.

V gene: TRBV7-9
J gene: TRBJ2-2
CDR3 protein: CASSLGTGARTGELFF

V gene: TRBV12-3/TRBV12-4
J gene: TRBJ2-1
CDR3 protein: CASSRTGRYNEQFF

V gene: TRBV7-6
J gene: TRBJ2-3
CDR3 protein: CASSLGGRGFDTQYF

V gene: TRBV18
J gene: TRBJ2-5
CDR3 protein: CASSPQWGGQETQYF

V gene: TRBV7-2
J gene: TRBJ1-1
CDR3 protein: CASSRTYTLHF

V gene: TRBV6-1
J gene: TRBJ2-1
CDR3 protein: CASSPLGQGFDNEQFF

V gene: TRBV20-1
J gene: TRBJ1-5
CDR3 protein: CSAKLSENQPQHF

V gene: TRBV18
J gene: TRBJ2-3
CDR3 protein: CASSQPSEGDTQYF

V gene: TRBV7-9
J gene: TRBJ2-2
CDR3 protein: CAISGTGGIGELFF

V gene: TRBV20-1
J gene: TRBJ2-4
CDR3 protein: CSAGGQGAKNIQYF

V gene: TRBV5-1
J gene: TRBJ1-6
CDR3 protein: CASSLVGQMSNSPLHF

V gene: TRBV20-1
J gene: TRBJ2-3
CDR3 protein: CSARRGWEDTQYF

V gene: TRBV18
J gene: TRBJ1-1
CDR3 protein: CASSPNVRGLRRTEAFF

V gene: TRBV19
J gene: TRBJ2-1
CDR3 protein: CASSIGIVSGGRDEQFF

V gene: TRBV9
J gene: TRBJ2-1
CDR3 protein: CASSTFGSGSYNEQFF

V gene: TRBV5-1
J gene: TRBJ1-5
CDR3 protein: CASSLVGPPGDQPQHF

V gene: TRBV20-1
J gene: TRBJ2-1
CDR3 protein: CSGLGGGGYNEQFF

V gene: TRBV6-2/TRBV6-3
J gene: TRBJ2-2
CDR3 protein: CASSYSPRGTGELFF

V gene: TRBV7-2
J gene: TRBJ2-2
CDR3 protein: CASRGPGGNTGELFF

V gene: TRBV4-2
J gene: TRBJ2-1
CDR3 protein: CASSQQGLASYNEQFF

V gene: TRBV7-9
J gene: TRBJ2-5
CDR3 protein: CASSGRGLGETQYF

V gene: TRBV29-1
J gene: TRBJ1-2
CDR3 protein: CSPTTVRGDYGYTF

V gene: TRBV20-1
J gene: TRBJ2-5
CDR3 protein: CSASLLQETQYF

V gene: TRBV19
J gene: TRBJ1-1
CDR3 protein: CASSGRTQVAFF

V gene: TRBV4-3
J gene: TRBJ2-3
CDR3 protein: CASSQDGLFDTQYF

V gene: TRBV20-1
J gene: TRBJ2-1
CDR3 protein: CSAPKGSEQFF

V gene: TRBV5-1
J gene: TRBJ1-4
CDR3 protein: CASSQLTATNEKLFF

V gene: TRBV12-3/TRBV12-4
J gene: TRBJ2-7
CDR3 protein: CASTYRGEQYF

V gene: TRBV20-1
J gene: TRBJ2-3
CDR3 protein: CSAGVFGGTDTQYF

V gene: TRBV27
J gene: TRBJ2-5
CDR3 protein: CASSLSRRVGETQYF

V gene: TRBV4-2
J gene: TRBJ1-2
CDR3 protein: CASSQVDRAGGYTF

V gene: TRBV4-1
J gene: TRBJ1-6
CDR3 protein: CASSHPLWRGSPLHF

V gene: TRBV20-1
J gene: TRBJ2-1
CDR3 protein: CSARDSGRTYNEQFF

V gene: TRBV20-1
J gene: TRBJ2-1
CDR3 protein: CSALGLAMVYNEQFF

V gene: TRBV29-1
J gene: TRBJ2-3
CDR3 protein: CSVGVARVTDTQYF

V gene: TRBV4-2
J gene: TRBJ2-5
CDR3 protein: CASSQSGTSGRLEETQYF

V gene: TRBV7-2
J gene: TRBJ2-5
CDR3 protein: CASSLDHSQATQYF

V gene: TRBV20-1
J gene: TRBJ1-5
CDR3 protein: CSAGGGPGQPQHF

V gene: TRBV4-2
J gene: TRBJ2-7
CDR3 protein: CASARLSGKEQYF

V gene: TRBV5-6
J gene: TRBJ2-3
CDR3 protein: CASTAGGAYTQYF

V gene: TRBV7-2
J gene: TRBJ2-7
CDR3 protein: CASSPSTSLSGEQYF

V gene: TRBV7-2
J gene: TRBJ2-5
CDR3 protein: CASSLGPRQETQYF

V gene: TRBV20-1
J gene: TRBJ1-6
CDR3 protein: CSATGQGAGSPLHF

V gene: TRBV10-3
J gene: TRBJ2-3
CDR3 protein: CAIMGSVSSTDTQYF

V gene: TRBV20-1
J gene: TRBJ2-5
CDR3 protein: CSAVTSGRETQYF

V gene: TRBV29-1
J gene: TRBJ2-2
CDR3 protein: CSAISPGELFF

V gene: TRBV6-2/TRBV6-3
J gene: TRBJ1-1
CDR3 protein: CASSYPTGRGAYTEAFF

V gene: TRBV7-2
J gene: TRBJ1-1
CDR3 protein: CASSLAFWLLNTEAFF

V gene: TRBV12-3/TRBV12-4
J gene: TRBJ2-5
CDR3 protein: CASSFGGEARETQYF